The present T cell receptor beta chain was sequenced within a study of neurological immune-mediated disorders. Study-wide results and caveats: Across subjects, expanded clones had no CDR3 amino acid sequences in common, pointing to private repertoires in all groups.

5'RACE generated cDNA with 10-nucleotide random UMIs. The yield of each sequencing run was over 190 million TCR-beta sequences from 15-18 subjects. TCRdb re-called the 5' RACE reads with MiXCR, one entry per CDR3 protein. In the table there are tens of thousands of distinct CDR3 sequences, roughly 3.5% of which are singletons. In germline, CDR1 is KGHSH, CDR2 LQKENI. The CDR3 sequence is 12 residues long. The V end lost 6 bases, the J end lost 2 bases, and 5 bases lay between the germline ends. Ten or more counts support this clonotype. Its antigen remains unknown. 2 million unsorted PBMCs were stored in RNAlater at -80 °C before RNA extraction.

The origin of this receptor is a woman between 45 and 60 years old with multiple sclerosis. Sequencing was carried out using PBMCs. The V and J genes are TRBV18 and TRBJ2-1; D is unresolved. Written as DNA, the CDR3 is TGTGCCAGCTCCCAAACCTACAATGAGCAGTTCTTC. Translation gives CASSQTYNEQFF. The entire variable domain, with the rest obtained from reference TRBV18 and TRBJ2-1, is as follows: NAGVMQNPRHLVRRRGQEARLRCSPMKGHSHVYWYRQLPEEGLKFMVYLQKENIIDESGMPKERFSAEFPKEGPSILRIQQVVRGDSAAYFCASSQTYNEQFFGPGTRLTVL.